Given below is one TCR beta chain in context. Antigen specificity is unknown. The sample comes from a study of cytomegalovirus exposure and HLA in healthy donors. PCR employed 60 Vbeta and 13 Jbeta primers. The assay was immunoSEQ multiplex PCR, and TCRdb's table has in-frame clones only and misses some. This sample has 150,000 or so clones, with 84% found just once. General observations from the study: There were some V segments, including TRBV6-2 and TRBV6-3, excluded as indistinguishable. Relative to equally common others, HLA-associated TCR beta chains showed greater clonal expansion in a later analysis. Links to common viral pathogens appeared, in a later analysis, for several of the most significant clusters. There were a few CMV-associated chains whose specificity for CMV antigens was confirmed in vitro.

J was trimmed by 5 bases and V by 3 bases; bases with no gene match: 9. This CDR3 comprises 17 residues. Germline values: CDR1 SGHVS, CDR2 FQNEAQ. The clonotype originates from a man younger than 35 in good health and CMV-seronegative. The J gene is TRBJ2-5, the V gene TRBV7-8; 13 bases are shared with TRBD2. Material: PBMCs. In nucleotides, the CDR3 is TGTGCCAGCAGCTTTCCCGGACTAGCGGGGGTGTGGGAGACCCAGTACTTC. Translation gives CASSFPGLAGVWETQYF. Based on the CDR3 plus reference TRBV7-8 and TRBJ2-5, the full variable domain is GAGVSQSPRYKVAKRGQDVALRCDPISGHVSLFWYQQALGQGPEFLTYFQNEAQLDKSGLPSDRFFAERPEGSVSTLKIQRTQQEDSAVYLCASSFPGLAGVWETQYFGPGTRLLVL.